This is a list of T cell receptor beta chains from one sample in a study of lymphopenia after photon versus proton radiotherapy. Some clones are missing from TCRdb's copy, which holds only in-frame ones; the method was immunoSEQ multiplex PCR. The profile shows 75,000 or so clones, about 83% of them singletons. This specimen consisted of peripheral blood, obtained from a patient treated with proton-based radiotherapy. The receptors derive from a man aged 55 to 70 with pancreatic cancer. Both conserved end residues are part of each CDR3. Fields, in order: J gene, V gene, clone size, D gene, CDR3 length, CDR3 DNA, CDR3 protein. D genes are given only for firm matches. Clone size is shown for a subset of rows, as once, few, many or a class of expanded clone.

>TRBJ1-5|TRBV6-6|NA|TRBD1|15
TGTGCCAGCAGTTCCACAGGGGCCGGCAATCAGCCCCAGCATTTT
CASSSTGAGNQPQHF
>TRBJ1-4|TRBV4-3|NA|NA|14
TGCGCCAGCAGCCAACTCACAACTAATGAAAAACTGTTTTTT
CASSQLTTNEKLFF
>TRBJ2-7|TRBV19|NA|TRBD2|13
TGTGCCAGTACCTCCCGGGGGGACTACGAGCAGTACTTC
CASTSRGDYEQYF
>TRBJ2-3|TRBV4-3|once|NA|14
TGCGCCAGCAGCCAAGATACCCCGGCGGGTACGCAGTATTTT
CASSQDTPAGTQYF
>TRBJ2-1|TRBV10-2|NA|TRBD2|17
TGCGCCAGCAGGGGAACTTTAGCGGGAGCGGTCTACAATGAGCAGTTCTTC
CASRGTLAGAVYNEQFF
>TRBJ1-1|TRBV6-5|once|NA|13
TGTGCCAGCAATAGAAGGGTGAACACTGAAGCTTTCTTT
CASNRRVNTEAFF
>TRBJ1-3|TRBV4-1|NA|NA|17
TGCGCCAGCAGCCAAGATCAGACGACCCCTCATGGAAACACCATATATTTT
CASSQDQTTPHGNTIYF
>TRBJ2-2|TRBV7-2|NA|NA|16
TGTGCCAGCAGCTTGGGACTCACCGGCTCGGGCGGGGAGCTGTTTTTT
CASSLGLTGSGGELFF
>TRBJ2-3|TRBV5-1|NA|NA|13
TGCGCCAGCAGCGCGGGAAGCACAGATACGCAGTATTTT
CASSAGSTDTQYF
>TRBJ1-2|TRBV18|few|NA|11
TGTGCCAGCTCACCTGGGGCCGGCTACACCTTC
CASSPGAGYTF
>TRBJ2-7|TRBV19|NA|NA|13
TGTGCCAGTAGTATAGCTCGGTCTAGGGAGCAGTACTTC
CASSIARSREQYF
>TRBJ2-1|TRBV7-9|NA|NA|17
TGTGCCAGCAGCCGCGAGCGGAGCCAGTTAACCTACAATGAGCAGTTCTTC
CASSRERSQLTYNEQFF
>TRBJ1-1|TRBV25-1|NA|NA|14
TGTGCCAGCAGTGAATCGAAGGGATACACTGAAGCTTTCTTT
CASSESKGYTEAFF
>TRBJ1-5|TRBV6-5|NA|TRBD1|15
TGTGCCAGCAGGTCCACAGGGGGGGGCAATCAGCCCCAGCATTTT
CASRSTGGGNQPQHF
>TRBJ2-3|TRBV6-5|NA|NA|13
TGTGCTAGTAAGCAGGGTAGCACAGATACGCAGTATTTT
CASKQGSTDTQYF
>TRBJ2-3|TRBV11-3|once|TRBD2|16
TGTGCCAGCAGCCCGGGACTAGCGGGAAGCGGAGATACGCAGTATTTT
CASSPGLAGSGDTQYF
>TRBJ2-7|TRBV28|NA|TRBD1|15
TGTGCCAGCAGACCGCCGGGACAGGGTTTGAGCGAGCAGTACTTC
CASRPPGQGLSEQYF
>TRBJ2-7|TRBV10-2|NA|NA|15
TGCGCCAGCGGGCTCAACAATGGCCCGTACTACGAGCAGTACTTC
CASGLNNGPYYEQYF
>TRBJ2-7|TRBV27|NA|TRBD1|16
TGTGCCAGCCGCACGTCCAAAGACAGGGATGGGAACGAGCAGTACTTC
CASRTSKDRDGNEQYF
>TRBJ2-5|TRBV27|NA|TRBD2|15
TGTGCCAGCAGCACCGTAGGGACTAAGCAAGAGACCCAGTACTTC
CASSTVGTKQETQYF
>TRBJ2-6|TRBV20-1|NA|NA|11
TGCAGTGCCGAAAGGGCCAACGTCCTGACTTTC
CSAERANVLTF
>TRBJ2-5|TRBV5-4|NA|NA|13
TGTGCCAGCAGCTTGGACAGGGCCGAGACCCAGTACTTC
CASSLDRAETQYF
>TRBJ2-7|TRBV19|NA|NA|17
TGTGCCAGTAGTCCCCGGGGGAATACCCAACGGTCCTACGAGCAGTACTTC
CASSPRGNTQRSYEQYF
>TRBJ1-3|TRBV10-3|NA|NA|14
TGTGCCATCGCACCGGACAGCTCTGGAAACACCATATATTTT
CAIAPDSSGNTIYF
>TRBJ2-1|TRBV5-1|NA|TRBD2|15
TGCGCCAGCAGCTTAGGAGCGGGAGCCTACAATGAGCAGTTCTTC
CASSLGAGAYNEQFF
>TRBJ2-3|TRBV12-5|NA|NA|16
TGTGCTAGTGGTTTGTTATCAGGGGAAGGGGCAGATACGCAGTATTTT
CASGLLSGEGADTQYF
>TRBJ2-1|TRBV5-1|NA|TRBD2|18
TGCGCCAGCAGCTTGGTACGGGACGGGAGGTTTTCCTACAATGAGCAGTTCTTC
CASSLVRDGRFSYNEQFF
>TRBJ2-5|TRBV27|NA|NA|13
TGTGCCAGCAGGACCGAGGGGCGGGAGACCCAGTACTTC
CASRTEGRETQYF
>TRBJ2-7|TRBV6-1|NA|TRBD2|15
TGTGCCAGCAGTGAAGCTAGCGGGTATTCCTACGAGCAGTACTTC
CASSEASGYSYEQYF
>TRBJ2-7|TRBV11-2|NA|NA|14
TGTGCCAGCAGCTTAGAGCGCACAACCTACGAGCAGTACTTC
CASSLERTTYEQYF
>TRBJ1-5|TRBV7-2|few|NA|17
TGTGCCAGCAGCTTAGTTCCGACCGGTCTTGGGAATCAGCCCCAGCATTTT
CASSLVPTGLGNQPQHF
>TRBJ1-4|TRBV5-5|NA|NA|13
TGTGCCAGCAGCCGGCCTACTAATGAAAAACTGTTTTTT
CASSRPTNEKLFF
>TRBJ2-3|TRBV7-3|NA|TRBD2|15
TGTGCCAGCAGCCCTAGCGGGAGGTTCGCAGATACGCAGTATTTT
CASSPSGRFADTQYF
>TRBJ2-2|TRBV4-2|NA|TRBD2|19
TGTGCCAGCAGCCAAGATCTGGGGGCTAGCGGGCTGAACACCGGGGAGCTGTTTTTT
CASSQDLGASGLNTGELFF
>TRBJ2-7|TRBV13|NA|NA|15
TGTGCCAGCAGTCCAGCGAGGACCTACGCCTACGAGCAGTACTTC
CASSPARTYAYEQYF
>TRBJ1-2|TRBV10-1|NA|TRBD1|13
TGCGCCAGCAGCTTGGACAGGGTTGGTGGCTACACCTTC
CASSLDRVGGYTF
>TRBJ1-4|TRBV27|NA|TRBD1|16
TGTGCCAGCAGTGCTACCGGGACAGGGGTCGTTGAAAAACTGTTTTTT
CASSATGTGVVEKLFF
>TRBJ2-7|TRBV28|NA|NA|15
TGTGCCAGCAGCCCCGGAGGGCCGCTTTTTTACGAGCAGTACTTC
CASSPGGPLFYEQYF
>TRBJ2-3|TRBV7-2|few|NA|13
TGTGCCAGCAGCTTGGGGTACGGAGATACGCAGTATTTT
CASSLGYGDTQYF
>TRBJ1-1|TRBV30|NA|NA|15
TGTGCCTGGAGTGTCGGGCAGGGTAGGAACACTGAAGCTTTCTTT
CAWSVGQGRNTEAFF
>TRBJ1-2|TRBV6-1|NA|NA|15
TGTGCCAGCAGTGTTAACAGGGATACGGGCTATGGCTACACCTTC
CASSVNRDTGYGYTF
>TRBJ2-7|TRBV6-5|NA|TRBD1|13
TGTGCCAGCAGGCTCCGGGACAGCTACGAGCAGTACTTC
CASRLRDSYEQYF
>TRBJ1-2|TRBV28|NA|NA|14
TGTGCCAGCAGTTCCATCAGGGGTTACTATGGCTACACCTTC
CASSSIRGYYGYTF
>TRBJ2-2|TRBV14|NA|TRBD1|14
TGTGCCAGCAGCCAGGTTACAGGGGCCGGGGAGCTGTTTTTT
CASSQVTGAGELFF
>TRBJ1-2|TRBV11-1|NA|TRBD1|13
TGTGCCAGCAGCCGGACAGGGGATTATGGCTACACCTTC
CASSRTGDYGYTF
>TRBJ2-4|TRBV30|NA|TRBD1|16
TGTGCCTGGAGCGCCGAGTGGGGACAGGACAAAAACATTCAGTACTTC
CAWSAEWGQDKNIQYF
>TRBJ1-2|TRBV25-1|NA|NA|14
TGTGCCAGCAGTGAATATGGGAGCTTCTATGGCTACACCTTC
CASSEYGSFYGYTF
>TRBJ1-5|TRBV19|once|TRBD1|15
TGTGCCAGTACTTTTCCAGGGGGCGTTCATCAGCCCCAGCATTTT
CASTFPGGVHQPQHF
>TRBJ2-1|TRBV27|NA|NA|15
TGTGCCAGCAGTCGCGGGACACTCTCCTACAATGAGCAGTTCTTC
CASSRGTLSYNEQFF
>TRBJ1-1|TRBV18|NA|TRBD1|15
TGTGCCAGCTCATTTTCAGGGGGCCAGAACACTGAAGCTTTCTTT
CASSFSGGQNTEAFF
>TRBJ2-1|TRBV18|NA|NA|15
TGTGCCAGCTCACCTCGGTCAGGGGGGAACAATGAGCAGTTCTTC
CASSPRSGGNNEQFF
>TRBJ1-5|TRBV11-2|NA|NA|15
TGTGCCAGCAGCTCGGGACCTCAAGGAGGTCAGCCCCAGCATTTT
CASSSGPQGGQPQHF
>TRBJ2-1|TRBV2|NA|NA|14
TGTGCCAGCAGTTCTTATATCGTGAACAATGAGCAGTTCTTC
CASSSYIVNNEQFF
>TRBJ1-5|TRBV5-6|NA|TRBD1|17
TGTGCCAGCAGCTTCTCGACAGGGCCGGGAGGCAATCAGCCCCAGCATTTT
CASSFSTGPGGNQPQHF
>TRBJ2-7|TRBV6-5|NA|NA|13
TGTGCCAGCAGTTACAGGGGCTCCTACGAGCAGTACTTC
CASSYRGSYEQYF